This TCR beta chain is drawn from a study of draining lymph node invasion in breast cancer (dated by TCRdb to the early 2020s). Concerning the study at large: Histology and cytokeratin immunohistochemistry were used to diagnose nodal metastasis, and EpCAM/CD45 flow cytometry was used to confirm the diagnosis. A separate targeted assay used bulk TCR-beta CDR3 sequencing to compare sorted memory regulatory T cells with memory conventional CD4 T cells across breast cancer tissues. From every patient, the primary tumor plus matched non-invaded and tumor-invaded tumor-draining lymph nodes were collected, and both Treg and Tconv subsets were profiled. Lymph nodes from about 5 patients were covered by the separate targeted TCR sequencing, and for three of those patients the primary tumors were sequenced as well. General findings and caveats noted by the study authors: TCRs shared between the Treg and Tconv subsets were regarded as suggesting, but not proving, a common clonal origin. In each tissue, about 14-22% of Treg TCRs were also present in Tconvs, a finding interpreted as suggesting peripheral induction of Tregs. Some clones from the top 100 tumor clones were found in both invaded and non-invaded nodes, which suggests recirculation between the tumor and the draining nodes. In the targeted TCR-seq data, Tregs appeared to be more clonally expanded than Tconvs in all tissues, and lower diversity was found for both subsets in tumor than in lymph nodes. The tumor top-100 clone tracking analysis was possible in only a couple of patients. Data could not resolve whether Treg conversion occurred in a given organ or whether converted Tregs recirculated between nodes and tumor.

For memory regulatory T cells, the sort was based on CD4+ CD45RA- CD25high cells. Each tumor-draining lymph node was classified as non-invaded if metastatic tumor cells were absent and as invaded if metastatic tumor cells were present. Before staining and sorting, a Miltenyi Pan T Cell isolation kit was used to pre-enrich the T cells. Primary tumors were characterized by immunohistochemistry for estrogen receptor, progesterone receptor, HER2 and Ki-67. Fresh surgical tissue was processed within a few hours after surgery by being cut into small fragments. Tissue fragments were enzymatically digested with Liberase TL plus DNase for approximately 18 minutes and were then filtered through a 40-micrometer strainer. After DAPI live/dead staining, sorting was performed on a BD FACS Aria II with 98-99% purity. Sorted cells were lysed in TCL buffer and RNA was purified with a Norgen Single Cell RNA purification kit including DNase treatment.

CDR1 is given as SGHDT and CDR2 as YYEEEE, both from the germline V gene. Spanning cysteine to phenylalanine, the CDR3 consists of 15 amino acids. Only the CDR3 portion is preserved as DNA: 45 bases, with reading frame beginning at the first base. Library creation used bulk RNA-seq. This sample was sequenced with an Illumina HiSeq 2500. Turning to the authors' computational methods: CDR3 sequences in the separate targeted TCR-seq dataset were extracted from raw reads and quantified using MiXCR version 2.1.5 with default parameters. The separate targeted TCR-seq dataset defined each TCR-beta clone by its combination of V gene, J gene and CDR3 sequence. In the separate targeted TCR-seq dataset, clones with fewer than three counts were removed, then only the 90% most strongly expressed clones per sample were retained. In the separate targeted TCR-seq dataset, Treg-Tconv overlap was calculated per tissue as the number of shared clones divided by the total number of Treg clones, multiplied by 100. TCRdb passed the public sequencing reads through fastp at Q25 and MiXCR, retaining productive beta sequences. Every distinct CDR3 protein forms one entry, paired with its most common genes and DNA. These V and J calls originate from TCRdb's pipeline instead of the authors' own analysis. Here the sample has 2,500 to 3,500 distinct CDR3 sequences; roughly half occur a single time. Roughly 3.1% of the sample is in the top ten clones.

Notes on this clonotype: Its antigen remains unidentified. Compared with germline, one end of the junction differs, possibly owing to a read error.

Material: sorted memory Tregs from a lymph node. The sample's cell subset or site label, in plain terms: CD45RA-negative sorted CD4+ T cells (memory Tconv or effector/memory Treg). The rearrangement combines TRBV5-6 with TRBJ2-1; a weak D assignment points to TRBD2 (6 bases agree). This sequence was found in a female donor with luminal breast cancer. The base sequence is TGTGCCAGCAACTTGGCCGGCGGGACCTACAATGAGCAGTTCTTC. Its protein reads: CASNLAGGTYNEQFF.